This note documents a single T cell receptor beta chain sequence. Its antigen remains unknown. The sample is drawn from a study of OX40 agonist ivuxolimab in advanced cancers. Study in general: Eligibility admitted prior anti-PD-1, anti-PD-L1 or anti-CTLA-4 therapy; 30% to 40% had some.

If patients had autoimmune disease history or systemic immunosuppression, they were excluded. Clones were sequenced by immunoSEQ multiplex PCR, and TCRdb holds only the in-frame ones, with some missing. The repertoire holds around 84,000 clones, with approximately 84% as singletons. Between the trimmed V and J ends, which lost 5 bases and 7 bases, there was a span of 10 bases. CDR1 is SGHRS and CDR2 is YFSETQ in the germline V gene. This CDR3 is built from 13 residues. Study-wide findings and caveats: The study did not work out the antigen specificity of the expanded peripheral T cells. At doses 0.1 to 3.0 mg/kg, CD4+ and CD8+ clones expanded.

The origin of this receptor is an adult with an advanced solid tumor such as melanoma, head and neck, liver or kidney cancer. Sequencing used CD4+ or CD8+ T cells sorted from blood, obtained in a trial of the OX40 agonist ivuxolimab. The V call is TRBV5-1, the J call TRBJ1-6; maybe TRBD1 (5 bases). In DNA, the CDR3 is TGCGCCAGCAGGACAGTCGAAAATTCACCCCTCCACTTT. Translated: CASRTVENSPLHF.